This TCR beta chain was obtained from a study of identifying expanded T cells in peripheral blood. Healthy donors had no documented immune events, such as infections, while sampled. The repertoire was sequenced with immunoSEQ multiplex PCR; TCRdb's copy has only in-frame clones and lacks some. The data show about 98,000 clones, with more than 70% seen just once and roughly 13% held by the top ten. The TCR sequence derives from a person aged 18 to 69 in good health. Input material: blood.

The CDR3 spells CASSSTGAYEQYF. The DNA of the CDR3 is TGTGCCAGCAGTTCGACGGGAGCCTACGAGCAGTACTTC. This chain connects TRBV6-5 to TRBJ2-7; a weak D match, TRBD2 (6 bases). V lost 4 bases and J 2 bases, leaving 9 bases between the germline ends. The CDR3 contains 13 residues. Germline lookup yields CDR1 MNHEY and CDR2 SVGAGI.